What follows are 13 T cell receptor beta chains derived from one specimen sequenced in a study of blood T cell repertoires in COVID-19. Only in-frame clones appear in the TCRdb table, and some are missing; sequencing was by immunoSEQ multiplex PCR. The top ten clones hold 3% to 3.5% of a sample with 250,000 or so clones, roughly 87% of them seen once. The sample taken for sequencing was peripheral blood. The receptors shown here come from a man aged 18 to 35 with active or convalescent COVID-19.

The J gene is TRBJ2-7, the V gene TRBV10-3; a possible D gene is TRBD2 (6 bases). V was cut by 3 bases and J by 3 bases, with 12 bases left in between. CDR1 and CDR2 (germline): ENHRY, SYGVKD. The CDR3 runs 14 residues. In DNA, the CDR3 is TGTGCCATCAGTGATGTGTACGGGAGCTACGAGCAGTACTTC. Amino acid sequence: CAISDVYGSYEQYF.

CDR3 coding DNA: TGCGCCAGCCAAAGGACGGGGGGCAATGAGCAGTTCTTC. The encoded protein is CASQRTGGNEQFF. The V and J genes are TRBV5-1 and TRBJ2-1, with 7 bases lining up with TRBD2. The CDR3 is 13 residues long. In germline, CDR1 is SGHRS, CDR2 YFSETQ. After removal of 7 bases from V and 6 bases from J, the junction contained 7 bases not matched to a gene. The variable domain in full, with the rest retrieved from reference TRBV5-1 and TRBJ2-1, is KAGVTQTPRYLIKTRGQQVTLSCSPISGHRSVSWYQQTPGQGLQFLFEYFSETQRNKGNFPGRFSGRQFSNSRSEMNVSTLELGDSALYLCASQRTGGNEQFFGPGTRLTVL.

The rearrangement uses TRBV11-2 and TRBJ2-7; 7 bases match TRBD2. V lost 1 base and J lost 1; bases outside the gene matches: 4. CDR1 and CDR2 (germline): SGHAT, FQNNGV. The CDR3 has 15 amino acids. CDR3 coding DNA: TGTGCCAGCAGCTTAGCGCTAGCGGCATCCTACGAGCAGTACTTC. It codes for CASSLALAASYEQYF.

V usage is TRBV18 and J usage is TRBJ2-5; a possible D gene is TRBD2 (6 bases). V was pared by 4 bases and J by 5 bases, with 11 bases between. Germline V gene lookup returns CDR1 KGHSH and CDR2 LQKENI. The CDR3 is 13 residues long. CDR3 sequence reads: CASSLPGVETQYF. The CDR3 nucleotides are TGTGCCAGCTCACTGCCGGGGGTGGAGACCCAGTACTTC.

This chain joins TRBV6-2 or TRBV6-3 and TRBJ1-5; D is ambiguous. Germline V gives CDR1 MNHEY, CDR2 SVGEGT. Trimming shortened V by 5 bases and J by 5 bases, and 10 bases separated the two germline ends. This CDR3 region has 13 residues. The DNA for the CDR3 is TGTGCCAGCAGTACGGTGGGAGATCAGCCCCAGCATTTT. Translation: CASSTVGDQPQHF.

J is TRBJ1-5 and V is TRBV15; 8 bases align to TRBD1. The CDR3 length is 15 residues. Germline V lookup: CDR1 LNHNV, CDR2 YYDKDF (reference sequence). V gave up 3 bases and J gave up 5 bases; unmatched junction bases: 6. The CDR3 loop reads CATSRQGANDQPQHF. The CDR3 nucleotides read TGTGCCACCAGCAGGCAGGGGGCAAATGATCAGCCCCAGCATTTT.

In regard to this clone: This CDR3 is also generated by other DNA sequences in the sample. V is TRBV9 and J is TRBJ1-1; no reliable D call. The germline V gene has CDR1 SGDLS and CDR2 YYNGEE. The CDR3 is 15 amino acids. Between the trimmed V and J ends, which lost 4 bases and 1 base, there was a span of 14 bases. CDR3 loop: CASSPGSLGNTEAFF. The DNA for the CDR3 is TGTGCCAGCAGCCCCGGGAGTCTCGGGAACACTGAAGCTTTCTTT.

The rearrangement uses TRBV9 and TRBJ1-2, with D unclear. The V gene's germline CDR1 is SGDLS and CDR2 YYNGEE. The CDR3 has 14 amino acids. Trimming removed 0 bases from V and 3 bases from J, with 9 bases in between. The CDR3 region is CASSVAPQYYGYTF. CDR3 in DNA: TGTGCCAGCAGCGTAGCTCCCCAGTACTATGGCTACACCTTC.

The J gene is TRBJ2-2, the V gene TRBV11-2, with no clear D. From germline, CDR1 is SGHAT and CDR2 FQNNGV. V was pared by 2 bases and J by 7 bases, with 8 bases between. The CDR3 is 13 amino acids. The CDR3 sequence: CASSLLISGELFF. CDR3 sequence (DNA): TGTGCCAGCAGCTTACTCATCAGCGGGGAGCTGTTTTTT.

CDR3 region: CASSPPFGSGGANSYNEQFF. The CDR3, as DNA: TGTGCCAGCTCACCACCGTTTGGTAGCGGGGGGGCCAACTCCTACAATGAGCAGTTCTTC. This sequence joins TRBV18 and TRBJ2-1, with 11 bases that match TRBD2. Germline loops: CDR1 KGHSH, CDR2 LQKENI. This CDR3 has 20 residues. With 0 bases clipped from V and 0 bases from J, the junction kept 10 bases outside the gene matches. The full variable domain, rest sourced from reference TRBV18 and TRBJ2-1, is NAGVMQNPRHLVRRRGQEARLRCSPMKGHSHVYWYRQLPEEGLKFMVYLQKENIIDESGMPKERFSAEFPKEGPSILRIQQVVRGDSAAYFCASSPPFGSGGANSYNEQFFGPGTRLTVL.

This clone showed up just once. At the DNA level, this CDR3 is encoded by other sequences in the same sample as well. This rearrangement joins TRBV18 to TRBJ1-2; TRBD1 aligns across 7 bases. Germline CDR1 is KGHSH and CDR2 is LQKENI. The CDR3 is made up of 13 amino acids. V dropped 5 bases and J dropped 2; count of bases not matched to a gene: 2. This chain's CDR3 is CASSEGANYGYTF. The CDR3 coding sequence is TGTGCCAGCTCAGAGGGGGCCAACTATGGCTACACCTTC.

A few counts support this clone. V usage is TRBV5-6 and J usage is TRBJ2-7; 13 bases are shared with TRBD2. Germline lookup yields CDR1 SGHDT and CDR2 YYEEEE. This CDR3 comprises 16 residues. The trim removed 2 bases at V and 3 bases at J, leaving 5 bases unmatched. The CDR3 DNA reads TGTGCCAGCAGCTTAACTAGCGGGAGGGCCGGCTACGAGCAGTACTTC. Its protein is CASSLTSGRAGYEQYF.

This clone was detected a few times. The chain is built from TRBV9 and TRBJ2-2, with TRBD2 matching over 10 bases. CDR3 length: 17 amino acids. Germline CDR1 and CDR2: SGDLS and YYNGEE. Trimming removed 2 bases from V and 4 bases from J; junction bases left unmatched: 8. This CDR3 is CASSVGLAAEGTGELFF. CDR3 sequence (DNA): TGTGCCAGCAGCGTCGGACTAGCGGCCGAGGGCACCGGGGAGCTGTTTTTT.